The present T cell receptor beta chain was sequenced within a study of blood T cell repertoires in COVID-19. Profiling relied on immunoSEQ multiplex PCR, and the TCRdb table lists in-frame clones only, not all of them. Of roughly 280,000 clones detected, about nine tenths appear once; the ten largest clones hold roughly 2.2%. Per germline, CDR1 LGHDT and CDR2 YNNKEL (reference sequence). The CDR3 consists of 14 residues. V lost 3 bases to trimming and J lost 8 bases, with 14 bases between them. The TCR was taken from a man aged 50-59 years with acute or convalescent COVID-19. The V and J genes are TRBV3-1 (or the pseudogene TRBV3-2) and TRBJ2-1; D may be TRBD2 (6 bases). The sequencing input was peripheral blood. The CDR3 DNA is TGTGCCAGCAGCCATCCGGGACTCGGGGATGAGCAGTTCTTC. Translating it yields CASSHPGLGDEQFF.